The 5 T cell receptor beta chains below come from one sample, sequenced in a study of T cell responses to AZD1222 COVID-19 vaccine. Sequencing used immunoSEQ multiplex PCR; TCRdb keeps in-frame clones, though not all of them. In the table there are about 150,000 clones, approximately 95% of which are singletons. Sequenced here: peripheral blood, sampled 28 days after the second AZD1222 dose. The receptors were gathered from an adult who received the AZD1222 COVID-19 vaccine.

CDR3: CASTTGNNQPQHF. In DNA, the CDR3 is TGTGCCAGCACCACAGGTAACAATCAGCCCCAGCATTTT. This rearrangement joins TRBV6-6 to TRBJ1-5; D is possibly TRBD1 (5 bases). CDR1 MNHNY and CDR2 SVGAGI come from the germline V gene (reference sequence). The CDR3 extends over 13 amino acids. The V end was cut by 7 bases, the J end by 3 bases, with 10 bases between.

The chain carries TRBV9 and TRBJ1-4, with a weak D call TRBD1 (5 bases). Between the trimmed V and J ends, which lost 1 base and 7 bases, there was a span of 14 bases. The CDR3 contains 15 residues. Germline loops: CDR1 SGDLS, CDR2 YYNGEE. CDR3 protein: CASSVLVGTSEKLFF. CDR3 DNA: TGTGCCAGCAGCGTACTGGTAGGGACGAGTGAAAAACTGTTTTTT.

V is TRBV5-6 and J is TRBJ1-1, with D unclear. CDR1 SGHDT and CDR2 YYEEEE come from the germline V gene. Trimming removed 4 bases at V and 6 bases at J, with 13 bases between. CDR3 length: 13 amino acids. The CDR3 sequence is CASSPRTGPEAFF. The CDR3 nucleotides read TGTGCCAGCAGCCCAAGGACTGGGCCTGAAGCTTTCTTT.

This clone counts as large. This chain uses TRBV3-1 (or the pseudogene TRBV3-2) with TRBJ2-5; D ambiguous. Germline V gene data show CDR1 as LGHDT and CDR2 as YNNKEL (reference sequence). Trimming took off 0 bases at V and 1 base at J, with 9 bases between the two ends. CDR3 size: 15 residues. The CDR3: CASSQEAKPQETQYF. The DNA of the CDR3 is TGTGCCAGCAGCCAAGAGGCGAAACCCCAAGAGACCCAGTACTTC.

This clone was detected only once. The J gene is TRBJ2-1, the V gene TRBV5-1, with D maybe TRBD1 (6 bases). V dropped 2 bases and J dropped 4 bases, with 10 bases sitting between them. Germline-derived CDR1 and CDR2 are SGHRS and YFSETQ. The CDR3 totals 14 residues. The CDR3 DNA sequence: TGCGCCAGCAGCTTTGGGGACATTTACAATGAGCAGTTCTTC. Amino acids: CASSFGDIYNEQFF.